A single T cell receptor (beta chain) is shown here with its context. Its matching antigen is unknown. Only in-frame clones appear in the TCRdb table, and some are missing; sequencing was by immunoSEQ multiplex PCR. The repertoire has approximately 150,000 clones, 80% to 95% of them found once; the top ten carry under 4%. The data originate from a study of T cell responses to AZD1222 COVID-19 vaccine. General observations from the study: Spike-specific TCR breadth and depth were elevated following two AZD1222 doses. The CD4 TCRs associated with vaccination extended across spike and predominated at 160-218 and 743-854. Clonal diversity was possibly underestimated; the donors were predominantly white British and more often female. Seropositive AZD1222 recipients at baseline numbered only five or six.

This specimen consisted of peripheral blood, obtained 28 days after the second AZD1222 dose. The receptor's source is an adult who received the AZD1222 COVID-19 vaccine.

The CDR3 loop reads CASTVNTEAFF. In DNA, the CDR3 is TGTGCCAGCACGGTGAACACTGAAGCTTTCTTT. V gene TRBV28 combines with J gene TRBJ1-1; the D is unclear. Trimming took off 7 bases at V and 0 bases at J, with 3 bases between the two ends. The germline V gene has CDR1 MDHEN and CDR2 SYDVKM. This CDR3 contains 11 residues.